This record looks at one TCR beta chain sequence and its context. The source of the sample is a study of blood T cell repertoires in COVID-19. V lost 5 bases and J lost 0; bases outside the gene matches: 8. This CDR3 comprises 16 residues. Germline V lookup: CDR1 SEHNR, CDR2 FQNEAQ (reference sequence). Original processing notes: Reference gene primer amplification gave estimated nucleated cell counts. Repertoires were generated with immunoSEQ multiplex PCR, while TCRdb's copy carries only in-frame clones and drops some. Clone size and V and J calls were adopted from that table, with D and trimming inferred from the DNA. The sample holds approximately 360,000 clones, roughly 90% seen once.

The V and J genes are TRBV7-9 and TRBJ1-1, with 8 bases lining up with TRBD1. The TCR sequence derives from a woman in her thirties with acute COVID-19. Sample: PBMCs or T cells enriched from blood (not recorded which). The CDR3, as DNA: TGTGCCAGCAGCCCGTGGACAGGGAGGGTGAACACTGAAGCTTTCTTT. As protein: CASSPWTGRVNTEAFF.